The 9 T cell receptor beta chains reported below all come from one sample, sequenced in a study of monozygotic twins with inflammatory bowel disease. TCRdb processed the 5' RACE reads again and assigns one entry to each CDR3 protein, with no DNA. The sample is made up of 300,000 to 400,000 distinct CDR3 sequences, and the top ten hold 2% to 3% of it. Material for sequencing was blood. These receptors came from a human donor with ulcerative colitis or Crohn's disease, or a healthy co-twin of an affected twin (not recorded which).

The rearrangement uses TRBV28 and TRBJ2-3; the D gene TCRdb calls, TRBD1, cannot be checked with no DNA. The CDR3 has 15 amino acids. CDR1 is MDHEN and CDR2 is SYDVKM in the germline V gene. CDR3 region: CASSHDRGIIDTQYF.

The chain links TRBV7-3 to TRBJ2-2; TCRdb proposes TRBD1, but this gene call is untestable without DNA. Germline V gene data show CDR1 as SGHTA and CDR2 as FQGTGA. This CDR3 spans 13 amino acids. The CDR3 loop is CASSETGSGELFF.

This chain's CDR3 is CASSIQGGAVSIETQYF. V is TRBV19 and J is TRBJ2-5; as DNA is missing, the TRBD1 call by TCRdb cannot be tested. Germline V gene sequence: CDR1 LNHDA, CDR2 SQIVND (reference sequence). The CDR3 loop spans 17 amino acids.

V usage is TRBV5-1 and J usage is TRBJ2-7; the D gene TCRdb calls, TRBD1, cannot be checked with no DNA. This CDR3 has 15 residues. The germline CDR1 and CDR2 sequences are SGHRS and YFSETQ. CDR3 protein: CASSRTPGQSYEQYF.

This chain connects TRBV7-7 to TRBJ2-5; the D call of TRBD1 rests on TCRdb alone, since no DNA is present to check it. The CDR3 contains 17 residues. CDR1 SSHAT and CDR2 FNYEAQ come from the germline V gene (reference sequence). This CDR3 reads CASSLETGTGSRETQYF.

V and J are TRBV7-2 and TRBJ2-7. Germline V gene data show CDR1 as SGHTA and CDR2 as FQGNSA. This CDR3 has 14 residues. The CDR3 sequence is CASSQRLPSYEQYF.

This rearrangement joins TRBV15 to TRBJ2-5. The CDR3 consists of 12 residues. The germline CDR1 and CDR2 sequences are LNHNV and YYDKDF (reference sequence). The CDR3 reads CATSVRRETQYF.

This chain uses TRBV20-1 with TRBJ2-5; without DNA, the TCRdb call of TRBD1 cannot be checked. The CDR3 covers 14 residues. Looked up from germline, CDR1 is DFQATT and CDR2 is SNEGSKA (reference sequence). CDR3 region: CSAREGGPQETQYF.

This chain uses TRBV29-1 with TRBJ2-7; TCRdb gives TRBD1 as the D gene, but with no DNA this cannot be confirmed. Germline V lookup: CDR1 SQVTM, CDR2 ANQGSEA. The CDR3 runs to 15 residues. This chain's CDR3 is CSVEDGTGLGYEQYF.